This T cell receptor (beta chain) was recorded in a study of blood T cell repertoires in COVID-19. Overall study context: Collection of acute and convalescent COVID-19 samples took place in the United States, Italy and Spain.

The authors' processing: Nucleated cell counts were estimated from reference gene primer amplification. Clones were sequenced by immunoSEQ multiplex PCR, and TCRdb holds only the in-frame ones, with some missing. V, J and clone size derive from that table, while D and trimming were established from the DNA sequence. Seen here are approximately 220,000 clones, around 90% observed once, and the top ten hold approximately 2.4%. Across about two dozen US areas, participants ranged in age from about 18 to 90 years. Grouping used clinical history reported by participants in a survey and questionnaire. Looked up from germline, CDR1 is MGHDK and CDR2 is SYGVNS. Losses at the gene ends were 5 bases for V and 4 bases for J; bases not matched to a gene: 12. The CDR3 has 17 amino acids.

This clonotype was obtained from a woman between 25 and 40 years old with acute COVID-19. Material: PBMCs or T cells enriched from blood (not recorded which). The genes are TRBV25-1 and TRBJ2-1, with 9 positions matching TRBD1. This CDR3 reads CASSSTGGDRVYNEQFF. For the CDR3, the DNA is TGTGCCAGCAGTTCTACCGGTGGGGACAGGGTTTACAATGAGCAGTTCTTC.